The entry below describes one T cell receptor beta chain. Its antigen is not known. The data stem from a study of cytomegalovirus exposure and HLA in healthy donors. The overall study: Out of a few hundred genotyped donors, approximately 84% belonged to the Caucasian-associated ancestry cluster.

PCR amplification relied on 60 Vbeta primers (plus 13 Jbeta primers). This table comes from immunoSEQ multiplex PCR, and its TCRdb copy is limited to in-frame clones, with some not included. This table holds around 100,000 clones, 70% to 80% found once. Regarding the study as a whole: The authors listed about 170 TCR beta chains as cytomegalovirus-associated. Reportedly, HLA-A and HLA-B alleles of most subjects were accurately predicted from TCR beta. One variant, a missense change in DCLRE1C, was linked in a later analysis to TCR beta V- and J-gene trimming.

Germline lookup yields CDR1 SGHRS and CDR2 YFSETQ. The V gene end was trimmed by 0 bases and the J gene end by 3 bases; junction bases not matched to a gene: 3. The CDR3 sequence is 15 residues long. The clonotype comes from a man aged 50 to 59 in good health and CMV-seropositive. The rearrangement uses TRBV5-1 and TRBJ2-1; 7 nucleotides agree with TRBD1. Material: PBMCs. The CDR3 sequence is CASSLGGQNYNEQFF. The CDR3 DNA reads as TGCGCCAGCAGCTTGGGGGGACAGAACTACAATGAGCAGTTCTTC.